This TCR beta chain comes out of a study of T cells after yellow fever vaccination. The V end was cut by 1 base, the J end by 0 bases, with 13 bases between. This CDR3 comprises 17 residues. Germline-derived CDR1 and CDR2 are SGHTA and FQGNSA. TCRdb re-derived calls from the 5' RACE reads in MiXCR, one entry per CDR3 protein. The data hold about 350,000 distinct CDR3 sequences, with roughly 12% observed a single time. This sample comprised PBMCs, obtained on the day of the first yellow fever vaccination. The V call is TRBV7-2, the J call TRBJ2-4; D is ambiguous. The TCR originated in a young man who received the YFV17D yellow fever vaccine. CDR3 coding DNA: TGTGCCAGCAGCTTAGGATGGAGATACTTAGCCAAAAACATTCAGTACTTC. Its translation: CASSLGWRYLAKNIQYF.